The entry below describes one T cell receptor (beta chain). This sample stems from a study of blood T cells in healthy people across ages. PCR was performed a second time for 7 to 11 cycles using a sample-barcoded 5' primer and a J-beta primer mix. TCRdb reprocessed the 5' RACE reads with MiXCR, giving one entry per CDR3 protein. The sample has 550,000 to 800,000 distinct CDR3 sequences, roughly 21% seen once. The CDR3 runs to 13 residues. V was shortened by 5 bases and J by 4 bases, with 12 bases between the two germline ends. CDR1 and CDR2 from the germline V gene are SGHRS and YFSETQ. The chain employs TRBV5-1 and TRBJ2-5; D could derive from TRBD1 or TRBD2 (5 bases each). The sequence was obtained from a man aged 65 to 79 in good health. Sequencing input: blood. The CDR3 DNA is TGCGCCAGCAGAACCGGGACCCCAGAGACCCAGTACTTC. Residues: CASRTGTPETQYF.